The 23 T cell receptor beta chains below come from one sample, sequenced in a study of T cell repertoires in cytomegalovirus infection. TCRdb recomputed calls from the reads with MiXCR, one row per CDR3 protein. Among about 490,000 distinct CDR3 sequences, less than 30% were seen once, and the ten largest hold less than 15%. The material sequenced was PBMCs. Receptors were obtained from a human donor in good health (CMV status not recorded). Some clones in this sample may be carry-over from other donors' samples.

The CDR3 sequence: CASSYGPNGYTF. CDR3 nucleotides: TGTGCCAGCAGTTACGGCCCGAATGGCTACACCTTC. The rearrangement links TRBV6-5 to TRBJ1-2; D remains ambiguous. In germline, CDR1 is MNHEY, CDR2 SVGAGI. The CDR3 runs to 12 residues. Trimming left V 2 bases short and J 6 bases short, with 7 bases between.

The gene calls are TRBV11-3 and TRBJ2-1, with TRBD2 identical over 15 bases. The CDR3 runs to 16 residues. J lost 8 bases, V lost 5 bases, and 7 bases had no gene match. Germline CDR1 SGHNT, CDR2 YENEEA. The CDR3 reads CASSPRTSGRAHEQFF. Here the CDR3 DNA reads TGTGCCAGCAGCCCACGGACTAGCGGGAGGGCCCATGAGCAGTTCTTC.

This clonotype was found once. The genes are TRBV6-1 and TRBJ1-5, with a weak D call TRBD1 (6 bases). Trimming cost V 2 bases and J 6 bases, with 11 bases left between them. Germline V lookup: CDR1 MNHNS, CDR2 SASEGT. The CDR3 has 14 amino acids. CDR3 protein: CASSEYRVGQPQHF. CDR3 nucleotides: TGTGCCAGCAGTGAATACAGGGTTGGTCAGCCCCAGCATTTT.

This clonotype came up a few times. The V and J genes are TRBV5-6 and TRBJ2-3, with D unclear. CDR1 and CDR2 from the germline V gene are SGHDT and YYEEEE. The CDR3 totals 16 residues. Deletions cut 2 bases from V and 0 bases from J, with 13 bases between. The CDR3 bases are TGTGCCAGCAGCTTAGTGAACCTAGTAAGCACAGATACGCAGTATTTT. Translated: CASSLVNLVSTDTQYF. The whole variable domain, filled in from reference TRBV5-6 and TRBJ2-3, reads DAGVTQSPTHLIKTRGQQVTLRCSPKSGHDTVSWYQQALGQGPQFIFQYYEEEERQRGNFPDRFSGHQFPNYSSELNVNALLLGDSALYLCASSLVNLVSTDTQYFGPGTRLTVL.

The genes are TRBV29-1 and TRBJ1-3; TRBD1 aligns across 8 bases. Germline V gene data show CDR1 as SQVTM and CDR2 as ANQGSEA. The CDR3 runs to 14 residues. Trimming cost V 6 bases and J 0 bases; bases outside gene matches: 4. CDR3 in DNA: TGCAGCGTGAAGGACAGGGTCTCTGGAAACACCATATATTTT. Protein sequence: CSVKDRVSGNTIYF. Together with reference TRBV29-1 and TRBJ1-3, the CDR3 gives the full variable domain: SAVISQKPSRDICQRGTSLTIQCQVDSQVTMMFWYRQQPGQSLTLIATANQGSEATYESGFVIDKFPISRPNLTFSTLTVSNMSPEDSSIYLCSVKDRVSGNTIYFGEGSWLTVV.

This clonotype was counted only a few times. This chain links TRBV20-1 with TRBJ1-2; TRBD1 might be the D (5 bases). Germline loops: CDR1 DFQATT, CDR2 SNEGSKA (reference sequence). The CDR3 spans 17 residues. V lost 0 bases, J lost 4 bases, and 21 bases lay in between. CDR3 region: CSARDHEKWGEGYGYTF. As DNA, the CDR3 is TGCAGTGCTAGAGATCACGAAAAGTGGGGCGAAGGCTATGGCTACACCTTC.

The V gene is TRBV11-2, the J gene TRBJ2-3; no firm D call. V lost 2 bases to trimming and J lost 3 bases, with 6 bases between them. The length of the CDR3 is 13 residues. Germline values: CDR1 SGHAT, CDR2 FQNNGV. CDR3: CASSLLETDTQYF. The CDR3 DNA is TGTGCCAGCAGCTTATTAGAGACAGATACGCAGTATTTT.

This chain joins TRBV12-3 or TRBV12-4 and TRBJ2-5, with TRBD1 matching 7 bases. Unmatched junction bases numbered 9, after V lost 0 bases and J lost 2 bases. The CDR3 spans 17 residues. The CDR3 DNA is TGTGCCAGCAGTTTAGCGATGGACAGGATTCTTCAAGAGACCCAGTACTTC. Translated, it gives CASSLAMDRILQETQYF.

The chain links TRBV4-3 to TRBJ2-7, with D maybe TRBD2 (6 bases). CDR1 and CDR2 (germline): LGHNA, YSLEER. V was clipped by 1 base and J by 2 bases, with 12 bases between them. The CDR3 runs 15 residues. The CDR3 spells CASSQGGTFPYEQYF. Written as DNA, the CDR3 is TGCGCCAGCAGCCAAGGGGGGACTTTTCCCTACGAGCAGTACTTC.

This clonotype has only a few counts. CDR3 in DNA: TGTGCCAGCAGTTTATCCCCGCCGTGGACTAGCGGGCTGAGTGAGACCCAGTACTTC. Translated, it gives CASSLSPPWTSGLSETQYF. V usage is TRBV28 and J usage is TRBJ2-5; TRBD2 matches 11 bases. The CDR3 extends over 19 amino acids. The germline CDR1 and CDR2 sequences are MDHEN and SYDVKM. J was trimmed by 5 bases and V by 1 base; bases with no gene match: 15.

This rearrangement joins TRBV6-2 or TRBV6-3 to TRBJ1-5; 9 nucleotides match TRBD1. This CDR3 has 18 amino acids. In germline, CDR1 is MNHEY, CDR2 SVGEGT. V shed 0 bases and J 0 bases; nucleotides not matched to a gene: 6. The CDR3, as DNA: TGTGCCAGCAGTTACTCAGGACAGGGGATACTTAGCAATCAGCCCCAGCATTTT. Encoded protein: CASSYSGQGILSNQPQHF.

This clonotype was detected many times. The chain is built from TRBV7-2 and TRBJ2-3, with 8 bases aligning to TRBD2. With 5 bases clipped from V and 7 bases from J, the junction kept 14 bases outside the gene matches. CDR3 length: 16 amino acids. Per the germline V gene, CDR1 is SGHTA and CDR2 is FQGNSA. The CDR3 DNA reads TGTGCCAGCAGCCTCACGGGGGGGGCTCGAGTAAATACGCAGTATTTT. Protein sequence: CASSLTGGARVNTQYF.

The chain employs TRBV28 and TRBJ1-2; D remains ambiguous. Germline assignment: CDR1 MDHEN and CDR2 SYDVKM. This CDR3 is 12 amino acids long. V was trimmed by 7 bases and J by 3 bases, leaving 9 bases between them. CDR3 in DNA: TGTGCCAGCACTTTCAGCGACTATGGCTACACCTTC. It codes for CASTFSDYGYTF.

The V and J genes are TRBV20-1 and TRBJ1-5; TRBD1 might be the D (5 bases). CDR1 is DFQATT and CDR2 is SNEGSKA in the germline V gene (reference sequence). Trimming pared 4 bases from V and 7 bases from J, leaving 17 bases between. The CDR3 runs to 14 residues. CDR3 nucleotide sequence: TGCAGTGCTAAGAGAGGGGAGGTGGGGCAGCCCCAGCATTTT. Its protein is CSAKRGEVGQPQHF.

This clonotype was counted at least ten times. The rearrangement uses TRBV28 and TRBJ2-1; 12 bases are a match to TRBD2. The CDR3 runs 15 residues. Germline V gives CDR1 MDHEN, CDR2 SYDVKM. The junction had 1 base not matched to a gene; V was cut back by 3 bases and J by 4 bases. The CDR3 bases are TGTGCCAGCAGTTTTACTAGCGGGAGGTACAATGAGCAGTTCTTC. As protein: CASSFTSGRYNEQFF.

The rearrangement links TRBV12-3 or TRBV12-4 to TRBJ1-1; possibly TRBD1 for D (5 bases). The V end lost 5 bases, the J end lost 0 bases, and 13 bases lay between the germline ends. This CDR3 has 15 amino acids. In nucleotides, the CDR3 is TGTGCCAGCAGTCCCGCGGGGGGTATGAACACTGAAGCTTTCTTT. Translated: CASSPAGGMNTEAFF.

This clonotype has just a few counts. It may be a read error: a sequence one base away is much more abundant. The CDR3 here is CASSLTVQETQYF. Here the CDR3 DNA reads TGTGCCAGCAGCTTGACGGTCCAAGAGACCCAGTACTTC. The chain has TRBV7-2 and TRBJ2-5; no reliable D call. The CDR3 has 13 amino acids. Germline lookup yields CDR1 SGHTA and CDR2 FQGNSA. V lost 3 bases, J lost 1 base, and 6 bases lay in between.

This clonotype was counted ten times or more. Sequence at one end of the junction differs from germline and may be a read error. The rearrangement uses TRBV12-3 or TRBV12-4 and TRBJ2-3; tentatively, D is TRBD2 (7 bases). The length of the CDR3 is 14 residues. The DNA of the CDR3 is TGTGCCAGCAGCTTAGGGGGGGGCACAGATACGCAGTATTTT. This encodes CASSLGGGTDTQYF.

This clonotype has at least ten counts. CDR3 nucleotide sequence: TGTGCCAGCACCCTCCGGGCTAGCGGGAGAGGCTCAGATACGCAGTATTTT. The encoded protein is CASTLRASGRGSDTQYF. The V and J genes are TRBV12-3 or TRBV12-4 and TRBJ2-3; 10 positions match TRBD2. The ends lost 7 bases at V and 4 bases at J; junction bases unmatched: 14. The CDR3 consists of 17 residues.

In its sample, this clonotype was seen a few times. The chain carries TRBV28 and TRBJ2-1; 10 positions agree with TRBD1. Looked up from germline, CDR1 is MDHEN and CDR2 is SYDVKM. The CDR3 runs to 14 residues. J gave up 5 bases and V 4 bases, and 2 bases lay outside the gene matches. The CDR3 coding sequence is TGTGCCAGCAGTTCCGGGACAGGGGACAATGAGCAGTTCTTC. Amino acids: CASSSGTGDNEQFF.

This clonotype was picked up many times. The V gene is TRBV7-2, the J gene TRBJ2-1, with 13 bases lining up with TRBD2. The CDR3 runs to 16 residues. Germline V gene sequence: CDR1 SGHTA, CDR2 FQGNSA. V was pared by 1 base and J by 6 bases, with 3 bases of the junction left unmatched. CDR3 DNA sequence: TGTGCCAGCAGCTTAGGGGGACTAGCGGGGCTCAATGAGCAGTTCTTC. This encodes CASSLGGLAGLNEQFF.

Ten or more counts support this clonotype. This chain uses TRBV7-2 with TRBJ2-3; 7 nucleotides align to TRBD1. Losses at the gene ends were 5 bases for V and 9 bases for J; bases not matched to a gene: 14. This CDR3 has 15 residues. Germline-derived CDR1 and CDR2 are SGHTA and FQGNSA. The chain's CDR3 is CASSSRRDSVFTQYF. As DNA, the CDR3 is TGTGCCAGCAGCAGTCGACGGGACAGTGTGTTCACGCAGTATTTT.

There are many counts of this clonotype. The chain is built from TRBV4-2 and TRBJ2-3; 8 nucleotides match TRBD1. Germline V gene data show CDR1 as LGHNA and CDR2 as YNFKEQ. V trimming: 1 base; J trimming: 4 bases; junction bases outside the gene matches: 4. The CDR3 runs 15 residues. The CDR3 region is CASSQGTGSPDTQYF. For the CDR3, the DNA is TGTGCCAGCAGCCAAGGGACAGGGTCCCCAGATACGCAGTATTTT.